The 12 T cell receptor beta chains below all came from one sample that was sequenced in a study of beta chain features in type 1 diabetes. Notes on the study in general: In every one of the four CD4+ subsets, TCRB CDR3s were moderately but significantly shorter in Type 1 diabetes patients.

What these receptors recognize is not known. Expressed TCRB transcripts were sequenced because the isolated RNA had all been reverse transcribed beforehand. TCRdb keeps only in-frame clones here, not all; method: immunoSEQ multiplex PCR. The sample contains around 250,000 clones, more than 11% of which appear only once. Material: naive CD4+ T cells from blood. The receptor set was obtained from a man under 40 with type 1 diabetes.

This sequence joins TRBV18 and TRBJ2-7; the D gene is possibly TRBD1 (5 bases). This CDR3 comprises 13 residues. V was shortened by 1 base and J by 5 bases, with 9 bases between the two germline ends. From germline, CDR1 is KGHSH and CDR2 LQKENI. The chain's CDR3 is CASSPQGRHEQYF. The CDR3 DNA is TGTGCCAGCTCACCACAGGGGCGACACGAGCAGTACTTC.

The CDR3 region has the DNA TGTGCCAGCAGCCTTGACAGATCTGGGGCCAACGTCCTGACTTTC. This encodes CASSLDRSGANVLTF. The V gene is TRBV7-8, the J gene TRBJ2-6, with TRBD1 as a possible D gene (5 bases). Germline CDR1 reads SGHVS; CDR2 reads FQNEAQ. This CDR3 contains 15 residues. The germline V and J ends were trimmed by 5 bases and 1 base, with 9 bases remaining between them.

This clone was seen a handful of times. This chain connects TRBV11-3 to TRBJ2-4; D is ambiguous. Trimming left V 7 bases short and J 6 bases short, with 10 bases between. This CDR3 spans 12 amino acids. CDR1 SGHNT and CDR2 YENEEA come from the germline V gene. The CDR3 DNA sequence: TGTGCCAGCAATGGGCACCTAAACATTCAGTACTTC. It specifies CASNGHLNIQYF.

This clone was detected only a few times. The CDR3 DNA follows: TGCGCCAGCAGCTTGGACAGGGGGCCGGCAGATACGCAGTATTTT. As protein: CASSLDRGPADTQYF. The chain joins TRBV5-1 to TRBJ2-3; TRBD1 aligns across 9 bases. Germline V lookup: CDR1 SGHRS, CDR2 YFSETQ. V was clipped by 0 bases and J by 4 bases; unmatched bases: 3. This CDR3 spans 15 amino acids.

This clone was recorded a few times. The genes are TRBV27 and TRBJ2-7; the match to TRBD1 covers 7 bases. From germline, CDR1 is MNHEY and CDR2 SMNVEV (reference sequence). The CDR3 totals 13 residues. The ends lost 5 bases at V and 2 bases at J; junction bases unmatched: 3. CDR3 protein: CASSKTGPYEQYF. In DNA, the CDR3 is TGTGCCAGCAGTAAGACAGGGCCCTACGAGCAGTACTTC.

This chain links TRBV5-6 with TRBJ2-5, with D tentatively TRBD1 (6 bases). The CDR3 contains 12 residues. The germline V gene has CDR1 SGHDT and CDR2 YYEEEE. The V and J ends lost 6 bases and 7 bases respectively, with 13 bases between them. The CDR3 DNA follows: TGTGCCAGCACCTTCCTGACAGGGACCCAGTACTTC. The encoded protein is CASTFLTGTQYF.

V and J are TRBV6-5 and TRBJ1-2, with D possibly matching TRBD1 (5 bases). V was clipped by 6 bases and J by 2 bases, with 10 bases between them. The CDR3 consists of 13 residues. From germline, CDR1 is MNHEY and CDR2 SVGAGI. DNA of the CDR3: TGTGCCAGCAGCCCGGGGGTAAACTATGGCTACACCTTC. It is translated as CASSPGVNYGYTF.

The sample holds a few counts of this clone. The V gene is TRBV19, the J gene TRBJ1-1; tentative D call: TRBD1 (5 bases). The CDR3 sequence is 11 residues long. In germline, CDR1 is LNHDA, CDR2 SQIVND (reference sequence). V lost 7 bases and J 4 bases, leaving 7 bases between the germline ends. The CDR3 sequence is CASKGFTEAFF. DNA of the CDR3: TGTGCCAGTAAGGGGTTCACTGAAGCTTTCTTT.

In this sample, this clone turned up a few times. The CDR3 DNA reads as TGTGCCAGCAGCTTACAGGGGGGGAACACTGAAGCTTTCTTT. Its protein product is CASSLQGGNTEAFF. This chain connects TRBV9 to TRBJ1-1, with 8 bases aligning to TRBD1. Germline V gene lookup returns CDR1 SGDLS and CDR2 YYNGEE. V gave up 4 bases and J gave up 1 base; unmatched junction bases: 3. The CDR3 is made up of 14 amino acids.

This clone appeared a few times. The chain is built from TRBV7-9 and TRBJ2-7, with TRBD1 as a possible D gene (6 bases). Trimming shortened V by 4 bases and J by 3 bases, and 19 bases separated the two germline ends. CDR1 and CDR2 from the germline V gene are SEHNR and FQNEAQ (reference sequence). The CDR3 length is 16 residues. The CDR3 sequence: CASSSDRDTHRYEQYF. CDR3 coding DNA: TGTGCCAGCAGCTCCGACCGGGACACACACCGCTACGAGCAGTACTTC.

Only a few counts were recorded for this clone. CDR3 loop: CASSLDTDSYNSPLHF. DNA for the CDR3: TGTGCCAGCAGTTTGGACACGGACTCCTATAATTCACCCCTCCACTTT. This chain connects TRBV6-5 to TRBJ1-6; D might be TRBD1 (5 bases). There are 16 residues in the CDR3. Germline CDR1 reads MNHEY; CDR2 reads SVGAGI. V was trimmed by 4 bases and J by 0 bases, leaving 10 bases between them.

The table lists this clone with a few counts. Additional DNA sequences in this sample encode the identical CDR3. The J gene is TRBJ2-3, the V gene TRBV18; tentative D call: TRBD2 (5 bases). Germline V gene lookup returns CDR1 KGHSH and CDR2 LQKENI. Deletions cut 0 bases from V and 3 bases from J, with 7 bases between. This CDR3 has 14 residues. The CDR3 bases are TGTGCCAGCTCACCACCGGGCGGGACAGATACGCAGTATTTT. Its protein product is CASSPPGGTDTQYF.